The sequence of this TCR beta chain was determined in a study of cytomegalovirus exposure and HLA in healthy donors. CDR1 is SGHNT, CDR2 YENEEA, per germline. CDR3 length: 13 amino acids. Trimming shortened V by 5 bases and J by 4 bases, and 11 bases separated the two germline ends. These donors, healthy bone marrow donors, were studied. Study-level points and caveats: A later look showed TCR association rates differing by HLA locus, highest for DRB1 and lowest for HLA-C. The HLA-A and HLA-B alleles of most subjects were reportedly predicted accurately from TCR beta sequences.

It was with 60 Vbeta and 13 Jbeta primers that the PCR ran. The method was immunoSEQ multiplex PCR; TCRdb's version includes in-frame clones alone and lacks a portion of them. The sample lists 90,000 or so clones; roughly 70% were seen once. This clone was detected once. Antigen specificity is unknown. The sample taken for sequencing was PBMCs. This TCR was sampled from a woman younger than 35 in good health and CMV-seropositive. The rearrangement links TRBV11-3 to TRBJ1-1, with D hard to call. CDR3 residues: CASSRREGTEAFF. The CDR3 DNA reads TGTGCCAGCAGCCGTAGGGAGGGCACTGAAGCTTTCTTT.